In its sample, the clone carrying this T cell receptor beta chain was seen once. The CDR3 is 18 amino acids. Deletions cut 5 bases from V and 5 bases from J, with 25 bases between. Germline V lookup: CDR1 SEHNR, CDR2 FQNEAQ (reference sequence). The data were produced by immunoSEQ multiplex PCR, yet TCRdb's version contains in-frame clones alone and is incomplete. Found here are about 160,000 clones, approximately 82% of them singletons; the top ten hold 15% to 20%. The data originate from a study of blood T cell repertoires in COVID-19. Sequenced sample: PBMCs or T cells enriched from blood (not recorded which). The chain has TRBV7-9 and TRBJ2-1; a possible D gene is TRBD2 (6 bases). The source of this sequence is a man aged 55 to 69 who had recovered from COVID-19. CDR3 sequence: CASSPQEGPGEFHNEQFF. DNA for the CDR3: TGTGCCAGCAGCCCGCAGGAGGGACCGGGTGAGTTCCACAATGAGCAGTTCTTC.